This T cell receptor (beta chain) originates from a study of T cell clonotyping in hematopoietic cell transplantation. V was clipped by 7 bases and J by 5 bases, with 8 bases between them. This CDR3 comprises 10 residues. Per the germline V gene, CDR1 is SQVTM and CDR2 is ANQGSEA. TCRdb's table, derived via immunoSEQ multiplex PCR, lists solely in-frame clones and lacks some. Of roughly 13,000 clones listed, approximately 65% were seen once; the top ten hold roughly 14%. V usage is TRBV29-1 and J usage is TRBJ1-1; D is uncertain. Sequenced material: peripheral blood mononuclear cells, taken 180 days after allogeneic stem cell transplant. This sequence was found in a male patient aged 55 to 70 who had an allogeneic stem cell transplant from an unrelated donor, so the T cells may come from the graft donor. Some clones in this sample may be carry-over from other donors' samples. The CDR3 DNA is TGCAGCGGTGTGGGAACTGAAGCTTTCTTT. Translating it yields CSGVGTEAFF.